One sample yielded the 30 T cell receptor beta chains listed below, sequenced in a study of radiation and T cells in renal cell carcinoma. TCRdb keeps only in-frame clones here, not all; method: immunoSEQ multiplex PCR. Here the sample spans just over 95,000 clones, approximately 86% being singletons. As to time point: baseline pretreatment blood. Treatment indicated: 15 Gy SBRT to primary tumor, nephrectomy 4 weeks later. The sample in question was blood, obtained from a patient whose treatment included radiotherapy and nephrectomy. These receptors were obtained from a man aged 45-60 years with renal cell carcinoma.

The chain has TRBV30 and TRBJ1-5, with D unclear. From germline, CDR1 is GTSNPN and CDR2 SVGIG (reference sequence). V dropped 1 base and J dropped 7 bases, with 11 bases sitting between them. The CDR3 contains 13 residues. The CDR3 DNA is TGTGCCTGGAGTGGAGGAGGAGACCAGCCCCAGCATTTT. This gives the protein CAWSGGGDQPQHF.

The gene calls are TRBV5-1 and TRBJ1-1; 7 nucleotides line up with TRBD1. With V trimmed by 4 bases and J by 1 base, 7 bases remained unmatched. The CDR3 extends over 15 amino acids. The germline gives CDR1 SGHRS, CDR2 YFSETQ. The CDR3: CASSIRTGPNTEAFF. The CDR3 bases are TGCGCCAGCAGCATTAGGACAGGCCCGAACACTGAAGCTTTCTTT.

This rearrangement joins TRBV28 to TRBJ1-1, with D perhaps TRBD1 (6 bases). V shed 5 bases and J shed 2 bases, with 12 bases lying between them. Germline V gene lookup returns CDR1 MDHEN and CDR2 SYDVKM. The CDR3 spans 14 residues. CDR3 nucleotide sequence: TGTGCCAGCAGTCAAACCAGGGGAAACACTGAAGCTTTCTTT. Protein product: CASSQTRGNTEAFF.

This chain joins TRBV9 and TRBJ1-1; D possibly corresponds to TRBD1 (5 bases). CDR1 and CDR2 (germline): SGDLS, YYNGEE. The V end lost 1 base, the J end lost 4 bases, and 14 bases lay between the germline ends. CDR3 length equals 15 residues. The CDR3 nucleotides are TGTGCCAGCAGCGTACAGGGCTTCCCGAGCACTGAAGCTTTCTTT. This encodes CASSVQGFPSTEAFF.

The chain carries TRBV6-5 and TRBJ2-7; 8 nucleotides align to TRBD2. This CDR3 is built from 15 residues. The V gene's germline CDR1 is MNHEY and CDR2 SVGAGI. V lost 6 bases to trimming and J lost 2 bases; unmatched junction nucleotides: 9. CDR3 nucleotides: TGTGCCAGCAGCACCAGTGCGGGGGGACCCTACGAGCAGTACTTC. Encoded protein: CASSTSAGGPYEQYF.

The chain recombines TRBV7-8 with TRBJ2-5; unclear D gene. Germline V gene sequence: CDR1 SGHVS, CDR2 FQNEAQ. This CDR3 spans 15 amino acids. V was clipped by 2 bases and J by 4 bases, with 14 bases between them. CDR3 sequence (DNA): TGTGCCAGCAGCTTATATCAAAAAACGGGAGAGACCCAGTACTTC. Its translation is CASSLYQKTGETQYF.

The rearrangement uses TRBV6-5 and TRBJ1-2; the D gene is possibly TRBD1 (6 bases). V dropped 2 bases and J dropped 7 bases, with 14 bases sitting between them. This CDR3 contains 14 residues. Germline V lookup: CDR1 MNHEY, CDR2 SVGAGI. CDR3 in amino acids: CASSYIPGAPGYTF. CDR3 in DNA: TGTGCCAGCAGTTACATTCCGGGGGCGCCTGGCTACACCTTC.

CDR3 DNA sequence: TGTGCCAGCAGCTCTCCGGGACTAGGGGCTAATGAGCAGTTCTTC. It yields the protein CASSSPGLGANEQFF. J is TRBJ2-1 and V is TRBV11-2; 8 bases map to TRBD2. Trimming removed 4 bases from V and 7 bases from J; junction bases left unmatched: 9. Germline V lookup: CDR1 SGHAT, CDR2 FQNNGV. The CDR3 contains 15 residues.

The gene calls are TRBV30 and TRBJ2-5; D is ambiguous. The J call may be mistaken, given a closer DNA end match to TRBJ2-7. The CDR3 is 11 amino acids. Germline V CDR1 and CDR2: GTSNPN, SVGIG (reference sequence). CDR3 protein: CAWSLSYEQYF. CDR3 coding DNA: TGTGCCTGGAGCCTATCCTACGAGCAGTACTTC.

CDR3 DNA: TGTGCCAGCAGTGAAACCAGAGCTAACACTGAAGCTTTCTTT. Its protein product is CASSETRANTEAFF. The chain employs TRBV6-1 and TRBJ1-1; D is uncertain. V lost 2 bases to trimming and J lost 2 bases, with 9 bases between them. Germline CDR1 and CDR2: MNHNS and SASEGT. The length of the CDR3 is 14 residues.

The rearrangement links TRBV30 to TRBJ1-5, with D hard to call. Germline V gene sequence: CDR1 GTSNPN, CDR2 SVGIG (reference sequence). Trimming took 0 bases from V and 8 from J, leaving 14 bases between them. The CDR3 covers 14 residues. The CDR3 coding sequence is TGTGCCTGGAGTGTAGGAGTAGGCCTGGAGCCCCAGCATTTT. As protein: CAWSVGVGLEPQHF.

The chain links TRBV7-8 to TRBJ2-7; TRBD1 matches at 8 bases. Germline loops: CDR1 SGHVS, CDR2 FQNEAQ. There are 17 residues in the CDR3. V trimming: 6 bases; J trimming: 2 bases; junction bases outside the gene matches: 15. The CDR3 nucleotides are TGTGCCAGCAGACGGATCGGGACAGGCTTTAGCCCCTACGAGCAGTACTTC. Its translation is CASRRIGTGFSPYEQYF.

The chain carries TRBV6-5 and TRBJ1-3; tentative D call: TRBD1 (5 bases). The ends were cut back, 6 bases at V and 4 bases at J, with 7 bases in the middle. Germline V gives CDR1 MNHEY, CDR2 SVGAGI. The CDR3 length is 12 residues. The CDR3 coding sequence is TGTGCCAGCAGAAACAGGGGAAACACCATATATTTT. Translation: CASRNRGNTIYF.

The CDR3 DNA sequence: TGTGCCAGCATGAGGACTGGCCCGGCCTACGAGCAGTACTTC. Translating it yields CASMRTGPAYEQYF. V and J are TRBV6-5 and TRBJ2-7, with D possibly TRBD2 on 5 matching bases. V gave up 7 bases and J gave up 2 bases, with 15 bases separating them. The CDR3 length is 14 residues. Germline CDR1 is MNHEY and CDR2 is SVGAGI.

V gene TRBV15 combines with J gene TRBJ2-3; TRBD2 matches at 7 bases. The trim removed 6 bases at V and 0 bases at J, leaving 18 bases unmatched. The CDR3 spans 19 residues. The germline V gene has CDR1 LNHNV and CDR2 YYDKDF (reference sequence). The CDR3 spells CATRSLGGVRTGSTDTQYF. For the CDR3, the DNA is TGTGCCACCAGAAGTCTGGGAGGGGTCAGAACAGGAAGCACAGATACGCAGTATTTT.

This clone was observed a single time. V and J are TRBV4-1 and TRBJ2-4, with 10 bases fitting TRBD2. The CDR3 runs 15 residues. J was trimmed by 8 bases and V by 7 bases; bases with no gene match: 11. CDR1 is MGHRA and CDR2 is YSYEKL in the germline V gene. DNA for the CDR3: TGCGCCAGCACCGCAGCGGGGGGGACCGGGGACATTCAGTACTTC. As protein: CASTAAGGTGDIQYF.

There are a few counts of this clone. The chain has TRBV2 and TRBJ2-7; 8 nucleotides agree with TRBD1. With V trimmed by 1 base and J by 3 bases, 2 bases remained unmatched. The CDR3 has 14 amino acids. Germline V CDR1 and CDR2: SNHLY, FYNNEI. CDR3 coding DNA: TGTGCCAGCAGTGAAGGAGGACAGGGCTACGAGCAGTACTTC. This gives the protein CASSEGGQGYEQYF. Full variable domain (remainder filled in from reference TRBV2 and TRBJ2-7): EPEVTQTPSHQVTQMGQEVILRCVPISNHLYFYWYRQILGQKVEFLVSFYNNEISEKSEIFDDQFSVERPDGSNFTLKIRSTKLEDSAMYFCASSEGGQGYEQYFGPGTRLTVT.

The chain couples TRBV27 to TRBJ2-7, with 14 positions matching TRBD2. Unmatched junction bases numbered 11, after V lost 7 bases and J lost 6 bases. The CDR3 has 16 amino acids. Germline values: CDR1 MNHEY, CDR2 SMNVEV (reference sequence). Here the CDR3 reads CASNRLAGGPGGEQYF. In DNA form, the CDR3 reads TGTGCCAGCAACCGACTAGCGGGAGGGCCCGGAGGCGAGCAGTACTTC.

The V gene is TRBV11-2, the J gene TRBJ1-1, with D perhaps TRBD1 (6 bases). V gave up 5 bases and J gave up 4 bases, with 14 bases separating them. The CDR3 sequence is 14 residues long. Germline V gene lookup returns CDR1 SGHAT and CDR2 FQNNGV. The CDR3 DNA sequence: TGTGCCAGCAGCGAGACAGGTTGGTCCACTGAAGCTTTCTTT. Protein product: CASSETGWSTEAFF.

This chain uses TRBV6-6 with TRBJ2-1, with D perhaps being TRBD1 or TRBD2 (5 bases each). The CDR3 totals 13 residues. CDR1 MNHNY and CDR2 SVGAGI come from the germline V gene (reference sequence). V lost 0 bases to trimming and J lost 8 bases, with 8 bases between them. In nucleotides, the CDR3 is TGTGCCAGCAGTTACTCACTAGGGGATGAGCAGTTCTTC. The encoded protein is CASSYSLGDEQFF.

The chain combines TRBV4-2 with TRBJ2-1; 11 bases align to TRBD2. The CDR3 runs to 18 residues. Germline-derived CDR1 and CDR2 are LGHNA and YNFKEQ. With 0 bases clipped from V and 5 bases from J, the junction kept 9 bases outside the gene matches. This CDR3 reads CASSQDLAGGGFDNEQFF. The CDR3 DNA sequence: TGTGCCAGCAGCCAAGATCTAGCGGGAGGAGGGTTCGACAATGAGCAGTTCTTC.

The genes are TRBV30 and TRBJ2-5; D ambiguous. CDR3 length equals 12 residues. V was cut by 0 bases and J by 1 base, with 3 bases left in between. Looked up from germline, CDR1 is GTSNPN and CDR2 is SVGIG (reference sequence). Here the CDR3 reads CAWSVLQETQYF. CDR3 nucleotide sequence: TGTGCCTGGAGTGTCCTCCAAGAGACCCAGTACTTC.

The CDR3 region has the DNA TGTGCCATCAGTGAGTCCGGCAAAGGGCAGGGAGTACACGAGCAGTACTTC. Protein: CAISESGKGQGVHEQYF. The chain combines TRBV10-3 with TRBJ2-7; D is tentatively TRBD1 or TRBD2 (5 bases each). Trimming stripped 0 bases from V and 5 bases from J, with 20 bases between. The germline CDR1 and CDR2 sequences are ENHRY and SYGVKD. This CDR3 is built from 17 residues.

The chain links TRBV7-2 to TRBJ1-1, with no clear D. Trimming stripped 5 bases from V and 3 bases from J, with 16 bases between. The CDR3 has 15 amino acids. Germline loops: CDR1 SGHTA, CDR2 FQGNSA. As DNA, the CDR3 is TGTGCCAGCAGCCAAGATTCGGACGGTTACACTGAAGCTTTCTTT. Translation gives CASSQDSDGYTEAFF.

Here the CDR3 reads CASSRQGEPGANVLTF. In nucleotides, the CDR3 is TGTGCCAGCAGCCGCCAGGGGGAGCCTGGGGCCAACGTCCTGACTTTC. V and J are TRBV7-3 and TRBJ2-6; 7 bases match TRBD1. CDR1 SGHTA and CDR2 FQGTGA come from the germline V gene. This CDR3 spans 16 amino acids. V gave up 5 bases and J gave up 2 bases; unmatched junction bases: 6.

This sequence joins TRBV6-6 and TRBJ2-1, with D possibly TRBD1 on 5 matching bases. The germline V gene has CDR1 MNHNY and CDR2 SVGAGI (reference sequence). Between the trimmed V and J ends, which lost 5 bases and 6 bases, there was a span of 11 bases. This CDR3 region has 13 residues. The CDR3 region is CASSPGMANEQFF. CDR3 sequence (DNA): TGTGCCAGCAGTCCAGGGATGGCCAATGAGCAGTTCTTC.

The J gene is TRBJ2-5, the V gene TRBV28; 12 nucleotides match TRBD2. The V and J ends lost 5 bases and 5 bases, in that order; junction bases with no gene match: 6. Germline loops: CDR1 MDHEN, CDR2 SYDVKM. CDR3 length equals 15 residues. For the CDR3, the DNA is TGTGCCAGCAGTCAACTAGCGGGAGGTGGGGAGACCCAGTACTTC. Protein sequence: CASSQLAGGGETQYF.

This chain connects TRBV28 to TRBJ2-7, with TRBD1 identical over 7 bases. V lost 6 bases, J lost 3 bases, and 11 bases stayed unmatched. This CDR3 has 15 amino acids. The germline gives CDR1 MDHEN, CDR2 SYDVKM. The DNA of the CDR3 is TGTGCCAGCAGGGGACCGACAGGGCAAGGCTACGAGCAGTACTTC. Translating gives CASRGPTGQGYEQYF.

This rearrangement joins TRBV7-6 to TRBJ1-1, with D hard to call. The CDR3 totals 14 residues. Trimming removed 1 base from V and 1 base from J, with 7 bases in between. Germline CDR1 SGHVS, CDR2 FNYEAQ. The DNA of the CDR3 is TGTGCCAGCAGCTTAGTTCAGAGGAACACTGAAGCTTTCTTT. Translation gives CASSLVQRNTEAFF.

The chain couples TRBV10-2 to TRBJ2-1; D not resolved. Germline CDR1 reads WSHSY; CDR2 reads SAAADI. V shed 4 bases and J shed 3 bases, with 4 bases lying between them. The length of the CDR3 is 12 residues. Here the CDR3 reads CASSVIYNEQFF. Here the CDR3 DNA reads TGCGCCAGCAGTGTGATCTACAATGAGCAGTTCTTC.